One sample yielded the 2 T cell receptor beta chains listed below, sequenced in a study of blood T cell repertoires in COVID-19. Clones were read by immunoSEQ multiplex PCR, and TCRdb kept only the in-frame ones, dropping some. The table has more than 100,000 clones, approximately 88% seen once. The sample was peripheral blood. The receptor source for this set is a woman in her fifties or sixties with acute or convalescent COVID-19.

This clone was recorded only once. The V and J genes are TRBV3-1 (or the pseudogene TRBV3-2) and TRBJ1-2, with 8 bases aligning to TRBD1. The J segment lost 5 bases and the V segment lost 5 bases, leaving 7 bases of the junction unmatched. The germline V gene encodes CDR1 LGHDT and CDR2 YNNKEL (reference sequence). The CDR3 length is 14 residues. This chain's CDR3 is CASSYGQGFYGYTF. Here the CDR3 DNA reads TGTGCCAGCAGCTACGGACAGGGATTTTATGGCTACACCTTC.

This chain links TRBV19 with TRBJ2-2, with D maybe TRBD1 (5 bases). Trimming left V 7 bases short and J 6 bases short, with 18 bases between. The CDR3 extends over 15 amino acids. Germline V lookup: CDR1 LNHDA, CDR2 SQIVND (reference sequence). The CDR3 spells CASTASRWGPGELFF. The DNA of the CDR3 is TGTGCCAGTACCGCCTCCCGGTGGGGCCCCGGGGAGCTGTTTTTT. Filled out from reference TRBV19 and TRBJ2-2, the complete variable domain reads DGGITQSPKYLFRKEGQNVTLSCEQNLNHDAMYWYRQDPGQGLRLIYYSQIVNDFQKGDIAEGYSVSREKKESFPLTVTSAQKNPTAFYLCASTASRWGPGELFFGEGSRLTVL.